This T cell receptor beta chain was identified in a study of response to subunit inactivated influenza vaccine. Study-wide points: The study's authors posited that every seasonal influenza vaccination enlists few new T cells.

Germline CDR1 and CDR2: MDHEN and SYDVKM. The CDR3 is made up of 15 amino acids. The trim removed 9 bases at V and 0 bases at J, leaving 4 bases unmatched. MiXCR was run by TCRdb on the RT-PCR reads, yielding one entry per CDR3 protein. The sample has more than 700,000 distinct CDR3 sequences; 21% are singletons. In regard to this clonotype: Its antigen is not identified.

This clonotype was sampled from a man aged 50 or older who received an inactivated influenza vaccine. The specimen was PBMCs from blood, collected about 5 days after vaccination. The genes are TRBV28 and TRBJ2-1, with 11 bases lining up with TRBD2. The CDR3 spells CASSGGVSSYNEQFF. CDR3 bases: TGTGCCAGTAGCGGGGGGGTAAGCTCCTACAATGAGCAGTTCTTC.